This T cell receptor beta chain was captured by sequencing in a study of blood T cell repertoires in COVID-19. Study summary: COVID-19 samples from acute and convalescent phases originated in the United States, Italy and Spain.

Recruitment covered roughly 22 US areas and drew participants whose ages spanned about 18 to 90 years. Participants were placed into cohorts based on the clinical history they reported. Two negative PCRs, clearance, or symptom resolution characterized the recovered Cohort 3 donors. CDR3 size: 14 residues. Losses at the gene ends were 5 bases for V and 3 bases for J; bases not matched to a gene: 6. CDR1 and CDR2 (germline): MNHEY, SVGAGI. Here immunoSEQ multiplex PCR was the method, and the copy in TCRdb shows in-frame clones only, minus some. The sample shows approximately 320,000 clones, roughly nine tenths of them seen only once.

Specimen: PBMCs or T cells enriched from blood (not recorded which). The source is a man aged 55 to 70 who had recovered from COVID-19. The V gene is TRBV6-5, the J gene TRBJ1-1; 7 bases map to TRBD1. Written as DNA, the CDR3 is TGTGCCAGCAGTCATCACAGGGGAGACACTGAAGCTTTCTTT. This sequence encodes CASSHHRGDTEAFF.